Listed here are 18 T cell receptor beta chains from one sample, sequenced in a study of T cell repertoires in cytomegalovirus infection. No antigen has been identified for these receptors. MiXCR, applied by TCRdb to the reads, yields one record per CDR3 protein. Of tens of thousands of distinct CDR3 sequences listed, 20% are singletons. The source was CD8+ T cells from cultured PBMCs, collected from culture after CMV antigen stimulation. These receptor sequences come from a human donor in good health (CMV status not recorded). Some clones in this sample may be carry-over from other donors' samples.

This sequence joins TRBV7-6 and TRBJ2-1; possibly TRBD1 for D (8 bases). The CDR3 is 15 amino acids. V was shortened by 1 base and J by 6 bases, with 13 bases between the two germline ends. Germline assignment: CDR1 SGHVS and CDR2 FNYEAQ. CDR3 amino acids: CASSLGTGRANEQFF. CDR3 nucleotide sequence: TGTGCCAGCAGCTTAGGGACAGGGAGGGCCAATGAGCAGTTCTTC.

V gene TRBV15 combines with J gene TRBJ2-1, with 7 nucleotides matching TRBD1. This CDR3 has 12 residues. V lost 2 bases, J lost 9 bases, and 1 base stayed unmatched. Germline V lookup: CDR1 LNHNV, CDR2 YYDKDF (reference sequence). CDR3: CATSRNRGEQFF. For the CDR3, the DNA is TGTGCCACCAGCAGAAACAGGGGTGAGCAGTTCTTC.

This sequence joins TRBV7-2 and TRBJ2-3, with D tentatively TRBD2 (6 bases). V lost 1 base and J lost 4, with 27 bases in between. Germline-derived CDR1 and CDR2 are SGHTA and FQGNSA. The CDR3 has 20 amino acids. CDR3 DNA sequence: TGTGCCAGCAGCTTAGACCGACTTGTAGGCGGGACCGGACGGGCAGATACGCAGTATTTT. It yields the protein CASSLDRLVGGTGRADTQYF.

This clonotype was recorded many times. The rearrangement uses TRBV27 and TRBJ2-3; 9 bases are shared with TRBD2. The junction had 9 bases not matched to a gene; V was cut back by 2 bases and J by 6 bases. This CDR3 spans 16 amino acids. CDR1 is MNHEY and CDR2 is SMNVEV in the germline V gene (reference sequence). CDR3 sequence: CASSLVRAGGPDTQYF. CDR3 DNA sequence: TGTGCCAGCAGTTTAGTTCGGGCGGGAGGGCCCGATACGCAGTATTTT.

The chain carries TRBV12-3 or TRBV12-4 and TRBJ2-7; unclear D gene. The CDR3 is 14 residues long. Trimming took 3 bases from V and 0 from J, leaving 9 bases between them. CDR3 sequence (DNA): TGTGCCAGCAGTTTTGGGCAGTTCTCCTACGAGCAGTACTTC. This sequence encodes CASSFGQFSYEQYF.

For this clonotype: The junction differs from germline at one of its ends, possibly a read error. This chain links TRBV25-1 with TRBJ2-3; 8 nucleotides line up with TRBD1. The germline gives CDR1 MGHDK, CDR2 SYGVNS. This CDR3 region has 17 residues. As DNA, the CDR3 is TGTGCCAGCAGTGAATATATGGGGACAGGCATAAGCGATACGCTGTATTTT. As protein: CASSEYMGTGISDTLYF. The whole variable domain, filled in from reference TRBV25-1 and TRBJ2-3, reads EADIYQTPRYLVIGTGKKITLECSQTMGHDKMYWYQQDPGMELHLIHYSYGVNSTEKGDLSSESTVSRIRTEHFPLTLESARPSHTSQYLCASSEYMGTGISDTLYFGPGTRLTVL.

This clonotype was recorded a few times. The chain combines TRBV5-4 with TRBJ2-3; TRBD2 aligns across 11 bases. The V gene end was trimmed by 3 bases and the J gene end by 1 base; junction bases not matched to a gene: 10. CDR3 size: 18 residues. Germline values: CDR1 SGHNT, CDR2 YYREEE (reference sequence). The DNA for the CDR3 is TGTGCCAGCAGCTCCCGCCCGGGACTAGCGGTAGGCACAGATACGCAGTATTTT. This translates into CASSSRPGLAVGTDTQYF. The full variable domain, rest sourced from reference TRBV5-4 and TRBJ2-3, is ETGVTQSPTHLIKTRGQQVTLRCSSQSGHNTVSWYQQALGQGPQFIFQYYREEENGRGNFPPRFSGLQFPNYSSELNVNALELDDSALYLCASSSRPGLAVGTDTQYFGPGTRLTVL.

The chain has TRBV7-9 and TRBJ1-4, with D unclear. CDR1 and CDR2 (germline): SEHNR, FQNEAQ (reference sequence). CDR3 length: 14 residues. The V and J ends lost 6 bases and 0 bases respectively, with 8 bases between them. CDR3 sequence: CASRPSATNEKLFF. The DNA of the CDR3 is TGTGCCAGCAGACCCAGTGCAACTAATGAAAAACTGTTTTTT.

Only a few counts were recorded for this clonotype. The chain couples TRBV19 to TRBJ2-2; 10 bases map to TRBD2. CDR3 length: 15 residues. J gave up 13 bases and V 5 bases, and 13 bases lay outside the gene matches. Germline CDR1 and CDR2: LNHDA and SQIVND (reference sequence). The CDR3 loop reads CASSPYSGRTGTLFF. For the CDR3, the DNA is TGTGCCAGTAGTCCGTATAGCGGGAGGACCGGCACGCTGTTTTTT.

This clonotype has more than one count but fewer than ten. In nucleotides, the CDR3 is TGTGCCACCGAGGGGGCAAGGTACACTGAAGCTTTCTTT. This encodes CATEGARYTEAFF. The chain uses TRBV7-9 and TRBJ1-1; 7 bases are a match to TRBD1. The CDR3 consists of 13 residues. Losses at the gene ends were 10 bases for V and 3 bases for J; bases not matched to a gene: 8. Germline V CDR1 and CDR2: SEHNR, FQNEAQ (reference sequence).

This chain joins TRBV28 and TRBJ2-1; perhaps TRBD2 as D (5 bases). The germline V and J ends were trimmed by 10 bases and 8 bases, with 12 bases remaining between them. Germline V gene sequence: CDR1 MDHEN, CDR2 SYDVKM. CDR3 size: 11 residues. CDR3 protein: CATGVGDEQFF. The DNA of the CDR3 is TGTGCCACCGGGGTCGGGGATGAGCAGTTCTTC. The full variable domain, in which reference TRBV28 and TRBJ2-1 provide the parts outside the CDR3, is DVKVTQSSRYLVKRTGEKVFLECVQDMDHENMFWYRQDPGLGLRLIYFSYDVKMKEKGDIPEGYSVSREKKERFSLILESASTNQTSMYLCATGVGDEQFFGPGTRLTVL.

The rearrangement links TRBV12-3 or TRBV12-4 to TRBJ1-2, with TRBD1 identical over 10 bases. CDR3 length: 17 amino acids. V was pared by 6 bases and J by 5 bases, with 15 bases of the junction left unmatched. The CDR3 sequence: CASSRDRGRRGNYGYTF. CDR3 bases: TGTGCCAGCAGCCGAGACAGGGGGCGCCGAGGCAATTATGGCTACACCTTC.

This clonotype has more than one count but fewer than ten. The chain joins TRBV6-1 to TRBJ1-1, with D possibly TRBD1 on 5 matching bases. The CDR3 sequence is 15 residues long. CDR1 and CDR2 (germline): MNHNS, SASEGT. Trimming stripped 5 bases from V and 6 bases from J, with 19 bases between. Here the CDR3 reads CASSSVFRKGAEAFF. As DNA, the CDR3 is TGTGCCAGCAGTTCCGTATTTCGGAAAGGGGCTGAAGCTTTCTTT.

This clonotype was seen a few times. The V call is TRBV29-1, the J call TRBJ2-1, with 13 nucleotides matching TRBD2. Germline assignment: CDR1 SQVTM and CDR2 ANQGSEA. V gave up 4 bases and J gave up 0 bases; unmatched junction bases: 6. The CDR3 covers 17 residues. The CDR3 spells CSVGGLAGKRSYNEQFF. CDR3 bases: TGCAGCGTTGGGGGACTAGCGGGAAAACGCTCCTACAATGAGCAGTTCTTC.

The rearrangement uses TRBV19 and TRBJ2-5, with 9 bases that match TRBD2. CDR1 is LNHDA and CDR2 is SQIVND in the germline V gene (reference sequence). The CDR3 is made up of 15 amino acids. With 5 bases clipped from V and 5 bases from J, the junction kept 9 bases outside the gene matches. The CDR3 DNA sequence: TGTGCCAGTAGTCCCCTGCGGGAGGGCCCGGAGACCCAGTACTTC. This gives the protein CASSPLREGPETQYF.

The V and J genes are TRBV7-2 and TRBJ2-7; D is unclear. Germline V gene data show CDR1 as SGHTA and CDR2 as FQGNSA. The length of the CDR3 is 14 residues. Trimming removed 1 base at V and 2 bases at J, with 9 bases between. The CDR3 nucleotides read TGTGCCAGCAGCTTAGGGCCAGCCCCCTACGAGCAGTACTTC. Translated, it gives CASSLGPAPYEQYF. The full variable domain, its missing parts supplied by reference TRBV7-2 and TRBJ2-7, is GAGVSQSPSNKVTEKGKDVELRCDPISGHTALYWYRQSLGQGLEFLIYFQGNSAPDKSGLPSDRFSAERTGGSVSTLTIQRTQQEDSAVYLCASSLGPAPYEQYFGPGTRLTVT.

A few counts support this clonotype. At one boundary the junction diverges from the germline segment, which might be a read error. The chain's CDR3 is CASSQEAGNTEAFF. In DNA form, the CDR3 reads TGTGCCAGCAGCCAAGAAGCAGGGAACACTGAAGCTTTCTTT. V is TRBV4-1 and J is TRBJ1-1; D gene unclear. Germline loops: CDR1 MGHRA, CDR2 YSYEKL. CDR3 length equals 14 residues.

This clonotype was detected ten times or more. The chain is built from TRBV7-2 and TRBJ2-3; D gene ambiguous. Deletions cut 4 bases from V and 2 bases from J, with 7 bases between. The CDR3 has 13 residues. From germline, CDR1 is SGHTA and CDR2 FQGNSA. CDR3 bases: TGTGCCAGCAGCTCCGACATCACAGATACGCAGTATTTT. This translates into CASSSDITDTQYF.